The rows below give T cell receptor beta chains drawn from one sample of a study of PD-1 blockade in classical Hodgkin lymphoma. Profiling relied on immunoSEQ multiplex PCR, and the TCRdb table lists in-frame clones only, not all of them. This sample yields 25,000 to 35,000 clones, of which 60% to 75% are seen a single time; 3.3% belongs to the top ten. The specimen comprised peripheral blood mononuclear cells (PBMCs), sampled before the second cycle of nivolumab. The receptor set was obtained from a human donor with classical Hodgkin lymphoma. The CDR3 runs from the conserved cysteine through the conserved F or W.

TRBV19	TRBJ1-1	CASWRSGNTEAFF
TRBV30	TRBJ1-2	CAWSATGQWGYTF
TRBV5-4	TRBJ2-1	CASSLGTRGAGYNEQFF
TRBV7-6	TRBJ1-1	CASSLPQFMTGKNTEAFF
TRBV4-1	TRBJ1-3	CASSQSSTGTEASGNTIYF
TRBV9	TRBJ1-3	CASSVNPWGSEGNTIYF
TRBV5-1	TRBJ1-2	CASSLATQGGNGYTF
TRBV29-1	TRBJ1-3	CSVGDRAGNTIYF
TRBV28	TRBJ1-1	CAIGEAFF
TRBV25-1	TRBJ2-2	CASSDLGNTGELFF
TRBV19	TRBJ1-5	CASWNPLGFLGNQPQHF
TRBV10-2	TRBJ2-3	CASSGLAGGTDTQYF
TRBV9	TRBJ1-2	CASSNTAYGYTF
TRBV7-2	TRBJ2-5	CASSLQFQETQYF
TRBV5-4	TRBJ2-3	CASAIPGQGVTDTQYF
TRBV5-4	TRBJ2-1	CASSPGTGVSYNEQFF
TRBV27	TRBJ2-1	CASSETGSLQGQFF
TRBV27	TRBJ1-1	CASSLRGQHTEAFF
TRBV20-1	TRBJ2-1	CSANRGSEQFF
TRBV15	TRBJ2-1	CATSRNRGPNEQFF
TRBV6-1	TRBJ1-6	CASRTPVGSPLHF
TRBV11-2	TRBJ2-7	CASSFLGTGSSYEQYF
TRBV4-3	TRBJ1-1	CASSQGGGRLAEAFF
TRBV19	TRBJ2-7	CASSAGAGTNYEQYF
TRBV7-2	TRBJ2-7	CASSPGYEQYF
TRBV19	TRBJ1-5	CASSGAGFNQPQHF
TRBV19	TRBJ2-7	CASSRRGERTYEQYF
TRBV6-1	TRBJ2-7	CASSEGGVSYF
TRBV27	TRBJ1-5	CASSLKPGATNQPQHF
TRBV5-1	TRBJ1-5	CASSLGGGPWPQHF
TRBV10-3	TRBJ1-6	CAIGTSSYNSPLHF
TRBV14	TRBJ2-7	CASSQDLNHEQYF
TRBV4-2	TRBJ1-1	CASRQGGTEAFF
TRBV30	TRBJ1-4	CAWGRVEKLFF
TRBV5-1	TRBJ2-1	CASSLVRGSNNEQFF
TRBV5-1	TRBJ2-1	CASSPTDTVNNEQFF
TRBV13	TRBJ2-5	CASSLGHQGAETQYF
TRBV30	TRBJ1-4	CAWSGTTTNEKLFF
TRBV2	TRBJ2-7	CASSGLAGLADHEQYF
TRBV11-2	TRBJ2-7	CASSFLTTSYEQYF
TRBV7-7	TRBJ2-5	CASSPGELWQETQYF
TRBV6-6	TRBJ1-4	CASSYWAEKLFF
TRBV19	TRBJ2-1	CASSTGPRLDNEQFF
TRBV18	TRBJ2-6	CASSPPDRAGANVLTF
TRBV5-6	TRBJ1-1	CASSVDRSNTEAFF
TRBV6-1	TRBJ1-2	CASSELGLSNYGYTF
TRBV5-6	TRBJ2-1	CASSLERSGNEQFF
TRBV5-4	TRBJ2-7	CASSWGPGVSYEQYF
TRBV9	TRBJ1-2	CASSVNEWGYTF
TRBV4-2	TRBJ2-1	CASSPGGAYEQFF
TRBV5-1	TRBJ2-2	CASRGGPSNTGELFF
TRBV7-3	TRBJ2-3	CASSLGSSVSTDTQYF
TRBV27	TRBJ2-7	CASSHSVGSYEQYF
TRBV5-4	TRBJ1-6	CASSLARRPNSPLHF